This T cell receptor (beta chain) was sequenced during a study of CD8+ T cells in alopecia areata. General study findings and limits: Many expanded lesional clones persisted in scalp and blood during tofacitinib. Tofacitinib significantly brought down scalp clonality and expanded CD8+ clones among top 100.

Comment on this clone: The antigen remains undetermined.

Treatment of the sample: oral pan-JAK inhibitor, 5-10 mg twice daily. RNA was isolated and reverse transcribed to cDNA, the sequencing template. This table comes from immunoSEQ multiplex PCR, and its TCRdb copy is limited to in-frame clones, with some not included. Counted here are around 300,000 clones, around three fifths occurring once; the ten biggest clones make up 0.75% to 0.95%. Sequencing used CD4+ T cells sorted from blood, obtained at week 52, from a patient treated with tofacitinib. The receptor was isolated from a human donor with alopecia areata.

The CDR3, as DNA: TGTGCCTGGACCCAGGGGCGCCCCTACAATGAGCAGTTCTTC. It translates to CAWTQGRPYNEQFF. This chain connects TRBV30 to TRBJ2-1; D possibly corresponds to TRBD1 (6 bases). The CDR3 is made up of 14 amino acids. CDR1 is GTSNPN, CDR2 SVGIG, per germline (reference sequence). V was cut by 4 bases and J by 2 bases, with 12 bases left in between. Filled out from reference TRBV30 and TRBJ2-1, the complete variable domain reads SQTIHQWPATLVQPVGSPLSLECTVEGTSNPNLYWYRQAAGRGLQLLFYSVGIGQISSEVPQNLSASRPQDRQFILSSKKLLLSDSGFYLCAWTQGRPYNEQFFGPGTRLTVL.